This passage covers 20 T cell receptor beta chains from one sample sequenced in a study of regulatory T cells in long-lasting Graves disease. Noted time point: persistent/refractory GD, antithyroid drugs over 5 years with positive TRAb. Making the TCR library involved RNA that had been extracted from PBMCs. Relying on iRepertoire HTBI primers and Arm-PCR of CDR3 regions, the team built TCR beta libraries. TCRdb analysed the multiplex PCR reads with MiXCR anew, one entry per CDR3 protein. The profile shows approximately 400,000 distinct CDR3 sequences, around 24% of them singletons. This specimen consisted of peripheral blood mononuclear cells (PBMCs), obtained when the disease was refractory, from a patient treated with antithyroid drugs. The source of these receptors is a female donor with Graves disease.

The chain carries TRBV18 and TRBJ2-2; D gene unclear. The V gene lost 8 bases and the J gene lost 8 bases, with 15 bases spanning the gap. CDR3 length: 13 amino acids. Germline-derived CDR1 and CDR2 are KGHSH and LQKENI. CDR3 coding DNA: TGTGCCAGCCTTCCGGACCGACCAGGGGAGCTGTTTTTT. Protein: CASLPDRPGELFF.

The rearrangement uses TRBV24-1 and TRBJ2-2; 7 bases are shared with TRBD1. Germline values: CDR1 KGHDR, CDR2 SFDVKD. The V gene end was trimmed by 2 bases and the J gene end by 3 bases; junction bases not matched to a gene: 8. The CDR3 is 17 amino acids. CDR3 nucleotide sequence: TGTGCCACCAGTGATTCCATGGCCGGGACAGACACCGGGGAGCTGTTTTTT. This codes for CATSDSMAGTDTGELFF.

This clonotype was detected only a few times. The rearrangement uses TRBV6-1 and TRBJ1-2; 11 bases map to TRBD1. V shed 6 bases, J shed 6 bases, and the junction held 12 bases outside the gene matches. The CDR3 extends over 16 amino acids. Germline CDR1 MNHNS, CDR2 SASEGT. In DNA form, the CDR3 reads TGTGCCAGCAGGACGGGACAGGGGGGAGTCAGGGATGGCTACACCTTC. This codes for CASRTGQGGVRDGYTF.

The CDR3 region has the DNA TGTGCCAGCAGCTTATCCCCGAGTCTGAACACTGAAGCTTTCTTT. It codes for CASSLSPSLNTEAFF. The chain employs TRBV7-9 and TRBJ1-1; D uncertain. The CDR3 is 15 amino acids. CDR1 is SEHNR, CDR2 FQNEAQ, per germline (reference sequence). Trimming removed 2 bases from V and 0 bases from J, with 10 bases in between.

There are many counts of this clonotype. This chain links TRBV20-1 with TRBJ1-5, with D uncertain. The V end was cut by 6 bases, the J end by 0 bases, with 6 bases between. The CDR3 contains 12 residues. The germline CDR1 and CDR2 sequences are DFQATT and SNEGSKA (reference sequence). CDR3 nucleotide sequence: TGCAGTGCGAGTTATAGCAATCAGCCCCAGCATTTT. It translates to CSASYSNQPQHF.

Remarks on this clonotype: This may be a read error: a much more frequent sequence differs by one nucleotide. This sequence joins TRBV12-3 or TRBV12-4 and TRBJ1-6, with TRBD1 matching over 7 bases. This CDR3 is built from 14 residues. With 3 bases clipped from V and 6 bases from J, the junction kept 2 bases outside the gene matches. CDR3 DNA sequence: TGTGCCAGCAGTTTGCACAGGGGTAATTCACCCCTCCACTTT. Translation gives CASSLHRGNSPLHF.

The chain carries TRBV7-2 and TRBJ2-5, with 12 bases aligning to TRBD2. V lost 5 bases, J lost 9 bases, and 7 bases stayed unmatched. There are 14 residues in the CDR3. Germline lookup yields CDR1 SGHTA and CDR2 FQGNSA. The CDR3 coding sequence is TGTGCCAGCAGCCACCGGACTAGCGGGGAGTCCCAGTACTTC. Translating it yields CASSHRTSGESQYF.

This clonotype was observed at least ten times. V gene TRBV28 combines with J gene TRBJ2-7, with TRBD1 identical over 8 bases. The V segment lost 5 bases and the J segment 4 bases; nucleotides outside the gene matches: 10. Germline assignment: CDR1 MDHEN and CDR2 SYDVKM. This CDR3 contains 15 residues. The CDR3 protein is CASSTTGTGGYEQYF. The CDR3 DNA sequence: TGTGCCAGCAGTACTACCGGGACAGGAGGTTACGAGCAGTACTTC.

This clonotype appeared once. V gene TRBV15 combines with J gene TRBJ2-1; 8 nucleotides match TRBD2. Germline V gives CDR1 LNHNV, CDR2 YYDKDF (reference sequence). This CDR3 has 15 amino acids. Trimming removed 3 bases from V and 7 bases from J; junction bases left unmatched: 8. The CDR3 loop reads CATSSQRETRNEQFF. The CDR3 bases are TGTGCCACCAGCAGTCAGCGGGAGACACGGAATGAGCAGTTCTTC.

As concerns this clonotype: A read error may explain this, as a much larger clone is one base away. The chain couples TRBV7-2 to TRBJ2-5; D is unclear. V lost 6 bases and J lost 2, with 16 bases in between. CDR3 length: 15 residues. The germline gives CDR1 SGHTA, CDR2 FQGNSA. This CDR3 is CASSRNPTAQETQYF. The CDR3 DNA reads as TGTGCCAGCAGTCGGAATCCGACGGCGCAAGAGACCCAGTACTTC.

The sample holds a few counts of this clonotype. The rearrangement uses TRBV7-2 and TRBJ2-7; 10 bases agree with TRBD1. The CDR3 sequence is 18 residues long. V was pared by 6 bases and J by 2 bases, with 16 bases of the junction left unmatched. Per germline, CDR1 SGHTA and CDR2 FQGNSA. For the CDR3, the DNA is TGTGCCAGCAGTCATACCGCCCCGGGACAGGGGATTCCCTACGAGCAGTACTTC. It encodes CASSHTAPGQGIPYEQYF.

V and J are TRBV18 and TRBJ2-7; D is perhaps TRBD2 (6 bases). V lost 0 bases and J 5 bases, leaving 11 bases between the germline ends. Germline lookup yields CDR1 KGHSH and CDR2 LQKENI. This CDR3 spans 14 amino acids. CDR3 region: CASSPPSRDNEQYF. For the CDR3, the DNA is TGTGCCAGCTCACCACCTTCGCGGGATAACGAGCAGTACTTC.

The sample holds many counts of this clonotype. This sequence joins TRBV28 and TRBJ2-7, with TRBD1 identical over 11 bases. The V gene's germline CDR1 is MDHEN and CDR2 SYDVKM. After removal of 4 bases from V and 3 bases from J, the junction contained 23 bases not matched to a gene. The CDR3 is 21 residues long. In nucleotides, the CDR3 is TGTGCCAGCAGTTCCACCGGGGGGCGGACAGGGGGCGCTTACATCCTCTACGAGCAGTACTTC. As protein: CASSSTGGRTGGAYILYEQYF.

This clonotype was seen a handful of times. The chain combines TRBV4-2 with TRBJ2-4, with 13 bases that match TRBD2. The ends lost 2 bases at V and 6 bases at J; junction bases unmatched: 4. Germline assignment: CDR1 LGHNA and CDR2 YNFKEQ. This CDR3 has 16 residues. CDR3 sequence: CASSQQGLAGTNIQYF. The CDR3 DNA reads TGTGCCAGCAGCCAACAGGGACTAGCGGGAACAAACATTCAGTACTTC.

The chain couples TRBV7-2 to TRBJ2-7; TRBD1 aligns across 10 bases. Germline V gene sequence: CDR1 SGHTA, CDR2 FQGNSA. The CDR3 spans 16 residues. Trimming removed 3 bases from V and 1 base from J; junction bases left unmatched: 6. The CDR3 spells CASSFTGTGASYEQYF. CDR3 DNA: TGTGCCAGCAGCTTCACCGGGACAGGGGCGTCCTACGAGCAGTACTTC.

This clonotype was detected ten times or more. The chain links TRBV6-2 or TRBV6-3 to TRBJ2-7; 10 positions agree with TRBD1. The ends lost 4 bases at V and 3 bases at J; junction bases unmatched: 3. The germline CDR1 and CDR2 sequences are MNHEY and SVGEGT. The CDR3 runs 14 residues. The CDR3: CASSSRTGGYEQYF. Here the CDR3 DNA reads TGTGCCAGCAGTTCTCGGACAGGGGGCTACGAGCAGTACTTC.

This CDR3 reads CASSLKAASPMGSGELFF. The CDR3 region has the DNA TGTGCCAGCAGCTTAAAGGCGGCCTCCCCGATGGGTTCAGGAGAGCTGTTTTTT. The rearrangement links TRBV7-3 to TRBJ2-2; D call uncertain. V was shortened by 1 base and J by 11 bases, with 26 bases between the two germline ends. The V gene's germline CDR1 is SGHTA and CDR2 FQGTGA. This CDR3 contains 18 residues.

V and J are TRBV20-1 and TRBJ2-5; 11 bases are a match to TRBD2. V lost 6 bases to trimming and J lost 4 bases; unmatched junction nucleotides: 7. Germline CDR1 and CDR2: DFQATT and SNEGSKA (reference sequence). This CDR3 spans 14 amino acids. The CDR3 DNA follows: TGCAGTGCCCATCCGGGACTAGCGGTAGAGACCCAGTACTTC. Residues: CSAHPGLAVETQYF.

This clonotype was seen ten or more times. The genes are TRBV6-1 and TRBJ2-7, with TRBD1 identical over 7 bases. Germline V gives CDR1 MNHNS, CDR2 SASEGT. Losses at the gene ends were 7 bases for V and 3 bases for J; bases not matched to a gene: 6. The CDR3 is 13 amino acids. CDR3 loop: CASTRTGGYEQYF. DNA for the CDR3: TGTGCCAGCACACGGACAGGAGGCTACGAGCAGTACTTC.

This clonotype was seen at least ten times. The CDR3 region has the DNA TGCAGTGCTAGAACAGGGAGTTCACCCCTCCACTTT. This translates into CSARTGSSPLHF. The chain uses TRBV20-1 and TRBJ1-6; D might be TRBD1 (6 bases). The CDR3 has 12 residues. The germline V and J ends were trimmed by 2 bases and 9 bases, with 8 bases remaining between them. The germline V gene has CDR1 DFQATT and CDR2 SNEGSKA (reference sequence).